The T cell receptor beta chain under discussion was sequenced for a study of cytomegalovirus exposure and HLA in healthy donors (dated by TCRdb to 2017 to 2019). Context from the whole study: An earlier analysis of 587 of the donors reported 276 Gb of sequence data and 117 million unique TCR beta sequences obtained from 180 million or so T cells. An early release that covered several hundred HLA-typed donors contained approximately 300 gigabases of sequencing data and roughly 84 million unique TCR sequences. The genetic ancestry cluster associated with self-reported Caucasian donors included approximately 85% of the 300 to 450 genotyped donors. The aim of the study was to test whether cataloging public T cell receptors could identify signatures of past pathogen exposure. The T cell repertoires of 666 subjects were profiled by immunosequencing and related to cytomegalovirus serostatus. Besides the first cohort of roughly 640 subjects, a separate validation cohort made up of 90 to 150 different subjects was used. To predict cytomegalovirus infection status, the study combined high-throughput TCR immunosequencing, statistical association of individual TCRs with disease status, and machine learning. In a later analysis, previously published TCR beta repertoires from 550 to 700 donors were re-analyzed and high-resolution HLA genotyping was added so that TCR occurrence patterns could be studied. In the later analysis, no new phenotypic data were used to find candidate immune exposures; instead, reliance was placed on TCR beta sequences and their occurrence across donors. An earlier analysis of around 580 of the donors used high-throughput TCR beta sequencing to judge whether each TCR beta V gene segment behaved as functional or pseudogenic. Donor age, sex, ethnicity and CMV serostatus were compiled together with the repertoire data. In a later genetic analysis, genome-wide SNP genotypes for about 65% of the roughly 670 donors were used, and that subset was treated as a discovery cohort. Every discovery cohort repertoire had been produced on one sequencing platform. HLA typing included class I and class II loci at four-digit resolution. Typing coverage varied by locus: about 620-630 donors for A, B, C, DRB1 and DQB1; roughly 510 for DQA1; about 600 for DPA1; 400 to 480 for DPB1. Four to six DR-DQ haplotypes were handled as single units for association and clustering, since linkage in the cohort was strong. Among some 400 genotyped donors of the cohort, an average of around 240,000 unique TCR beta nucleotide sequences were sequenced per donor, about a sixth of them non-productive.

This clone showed up just a few times. There is no known antigen for this receptor. The record has no base qualities; no much larger clone is one base away. Overall results and qualifications from the work: Immune exposure information for the cohort was limited to CMV serostatus. It was suggested by the authors that the approach could potentially be generalized to other disease states and immunological phenotypes. Because HLA typing was unavailable for some donors at each locus, only the typed subset was used in association tests. A group of highly shared sequence variants was considered likely to be a technical artifact of the sequencing pipeline. According to a later analysis, TCR association rates differed among HLA loci, with DRB1 alleles showing the most associated TCRs and HLA-C alleles showing the fewest. According to a later analysis, parvovirus B19, influenza, CMV and Epstein-Barr virus appeared linked to several top co-occurrence clusters. Broadly in line with IMGT annotations, most TCR beta V segments showed up in productive rearrangements about 87% or about 30% of the time in an earlier analysis of 450 to 750 of the donors. Linkage disequilibrium might explain the correlated functional status among segregating V segments, but an unknown experimental factor could not be excluded. V-gene and J-gene trimming of TCR beta chains was associated with a missense DCLRE1C variant in a later genetic analysis, and the association was replicated in an independent cohort. Sequencing depth was assumed to be roughly uniform across donors in the presence/absence analyses, though that assumption may not hold. A later genetic analysis reported fewer N-insertions in productive TCRs among donors in an Asian-associated ancestry cluster than the approximately 700-donor mean. In a later analysis, most CMV-associated TCR beta chains were found to appear HLA-restricted, with HLA associations seemingly driven largely by CMV exposure. Because counts were too low, seventeen rarely observed V segments, including chromosome 9 orphons, were excluded from the earlier analysis of roughly 580 of the donors. In a later analysis, about 17,000 TCR beta sequences were associated with specific HLA alleles at a false discovery rate of 0.05. This cohort had only TCR beta chains sequenced, and the lack of alpha or paired-chain data limited which features could be detected. The classifier was reported to diagnose cytomegalovirus status with high specificity and sensitivity in both the original and validation cohorts. When HLA alleles, especially DR and DQ, strongly co-occurred, TCR associations were difficult to assign to individual alleles. Because the 87-base-pair reads could not distinguish some IMGT-functional V segments, including TRBV6-2 and TRBV6-3, those segments were excluded. The study gave a list of some 150 TCR beta chains associated with cytomegalovirus. Most TCR sequences were seen in very few donors, while some public TCRs were found in many individuals. A few of the identified cytomegalovirus-associated TCR beta chains were confirmed in vitro to be specific for cytomegalovirus antigens. In a later analysis, HLA-associated TCR beta chains showed more clonal expansion and lower generation probabilities than non-associated chains that were equally common. A further reported finding was that TCR beta sequences accurately predicted the HLA-A and HLA-B alleles for most subjects in the first cohort.

In total, just over 650 healthy bone marrow donors made up the cohort. All cohort members were sampled while nominally healthy, although unrecorded immune exposures were likely present. The donor was CMV seropositive and belonged to the group of 250 to 300 seropositive cohort members. A peripheral blood sample was collected from each donor, and TCR beta sequencing was performed on peripheral blood mononuclear cells. Genomic DNA extraction from the blood cell samples was performed with the Qiagen DNeasy Blood Extraction Kit. The protocol used for the library was the immunoSEQ multiplex PCR assay. The multiplex PCR relied on a mix of 60 forward primers for TCR Vbeta segments and 13 reverse primers for TCR Jbeta segments. The CDR3 region of rearranged TCR beta genes was amplified from genomic DNA with a multiplex PCR assay. On the Illumina HiSeq System, the amplified TCR beta libraries were sequenced as 87-base-pair reads. The published analysis was carried out like this. A later analysis counted around 72 million unique TCR beta chains across the 666 repertoires, and roughly 10 million of these chains were shared by at least two donors. Raw reads were error-corrected and collapsed into unique sequences by a nearest-neighbor algorithm in which closely related sequences were merged to remove PCR and sequencing errors. To assign V, D and J gene segments, CDR3 sequences were aligned to IMGT reference sequences. For a sequence to be retained, a match of at least six nucleotides was required to both a V gene segment and a J gene segment. A rearrangement was called productive if the CDR3 had no stop codons and remained in frame with V and J, and every other rearrangement was called non-productive. CDR3 was defined according to IMGT convention as the region running from the second conserved V-encoded cysteine to the conserved J-encoded phenylalanine. The earlier analysis of some 580 of the donors excluded any sequence lacking an unambiguous match to a single V gene segment. In an earlier analysis of some 590 of the donors, a V segment was called functional when productive rearrangements were above 56.7%, and segregating when the standard deviation between donors exceeded 5%. A statistical classification framework was built for diagnosing cytomegalovirus status from the catalog of TCR beta chain sequences. A later analysis assigned V and J genes by comparing TCR nucleotide sequences with IMGT/GENE-DB human TR gene sequences. The TCRdist pipeline was used in a later analysis to assign CDR3 sequences and most-parsimonious VDJ recombination scenarios. In a later analysis, each TCR beta chain was defined by its CDR3 amino acid sequence together with its V-gene family, and reads lacking a unique V-gene family were excluded. A later analysis removed 600 or so highly shared, low-generation-probability nucleotide sequences to deal with suspected cross-contamination and a sequencing artifact. A later analysis calculated a clonal expansion index for each public chain from normalized within-repertoire ranks of inferred template counts. In a later analysis, generation probabilities were computed with a VDJ recombination model fitted to out-of-frame rearrangements, and the resulting probabilities were checked against IGoR. A later analysis scored TCR-TCR, TCR-HLA and TCR-CMV co-occurrence with hypergeometric tests, applying a repertoire-size bias correction to TCR pairs. To estimate false discovery rates, a later analysis permuted the HLA or CMV assignments 20 times. In a later analysis, co-occurring TCRs were grouped with DBSCAN, and TCRdist sequence similarity was added when clustering was performed within HLA-allele-positive subsets. For co-occurrence clustering, repertoires with fewer than 30,000 or more than 120,000 public chains were excluded, along with roughly 5 repertoires with anomalous nucleotide sharing. TCRdb carries this immuneACCESS record with in-frame sequences only. Its versions omit some clonotypes, under half of them owing to an unresolved V gene in the studies checked, with the rest unexplained. V and J calls and clone size come straight from that table; D and trimming were deduced from the DNA. The sample table lists approximately 38,000 clones, over 65% of them with a count of one. 18% of the sample comes from the top ten.

V gives up 7 bases and J gives up 7 bases, and the segment between their germline ends measures 14 bases. The CDR3 spans 12 residues, from the cysteine through the phenylalanine. The CDR3 DNA has 36 bases and is translated from base 1. CDR1 MGHDK and CDR2 SYGVNS are derived from the germline V gene. The origin of this receptor is a man between 50 and 59 years old in good health and CMV-seropositive. This receptor chain uses TRBV25-1 and TRBJ2-7, and TRBD2 may be the D gene, going by 7 matching bases. The source material was PBMCs. The CDR3 has the sequence CASNEGGGEQYF. The sequenced DNA: TGTGCCAGCAACGAAGGGGGGGGAGAGCAGTACTTC.